The 24 T cell receptor beta chains listed next were all sequenced from one sample in a study of siplizumab effects on memory and regulatory T cells. Profiled with immunoSEQ multiplex PCR; TCRdb holds only in-frame clones, not every one. The data contain over 65,000 clones, just under 95% of them singletons. Sequenced: CD8+ T cells sorted from blood. These receptors all come from a human donor in good health.

V gene TRBV30 combines with J gene TRBJ2-5; tentatively, D is TRBD1 (5 bases). The germline V and J ends were trimmed by 1 base and 5 bases, with 11 bases remaining between them. Looked up from germline, CDR1 is GTSNPN and CDR2 is SVGIG (reference sequence). The CDR3 loop spans 13 amino acids. The CDR3 loop is CAWSANRRETQYF. The DNA for the CDR3 is TGTGCCTGGAGTGCTAACAGGCGGGAGACCCAGTACTTC.

The CDR3 region is CASSFWAHSGNTIYF. The CDR3 coding sequence is TGTGCCAGCAGTTTCTGGGCTCACTCTGGAAACACCATATATTTT. The chain has TRBV28 and TRBJ1-3; D call uncertain. V was pared by 3 bases and J by 0 bases, with 9 bases between. The CDR3 is 15 amino acids. Germline values: CDR1 MDHEN, CDR2 SYDVKM.

The CDR3 DNA is TGTGCCAGCAGCCCCATTTCCGGGACCGTGGGAAACACTGAAGCTTTCTTT. Translation gives CASSPISGTVGNTEAFF. V gene TRBV27 combines with J gene TRBJ1-1; perhaps TRBD1 as D (5 bases). Germline V CDR1 and CDR2: MNHEY, SMNVEV (reference sequence). The CDR3 spans 17 residues. V lost 6 bases and J 2 bases, leaving 22 bases between the germline ends.

Only one count was recorded for this clone. This rearrangement joins TRBV19 to TRBJ1-1; D is perhaps TRBD1 (5 bases). In germline, CDR1 is LNHDA, CDR2 SQIVND (reference sequence). The CDR3 is 13 residues long. Trimming removed 3 bases from V and 5 bases from J, with 10 bases in between. The CDR3 bases are TGTGCCAGTAGTATGGGGGGTTTTACTGAAGCTTTCTTT. Translation gives CASSMGGFTEAFF.

This clone has just one count. The chain recombines TRBV27 with TRBJ1-2; D is uncertain. V was pared by 3 bases and J by 3 bases, with 14 bases between. This CDR3 has 15 amino acids. Per the germline V gene, CDR1 is MNHEY and CDR2 is SMNVEV (reference sequence). CDR3 nucleotide sequence: TGTGCCAGCAGTTTTCACGGCGTAAGGGACTATGGCTACACCTTC. Protein product: CASSFHGVRDYGYTF.

The chain combines TRBV27 with TRBJ2-1; TRBD2 is a possible D gene (5 bases). The germline gives CDR1 MNHEY, CDR2 SMNVEV (reference sequence). V was cut by 5 bases and J by 5 bases, with 10 bases left in between. This CDR3 region has 13 residues. CDR3 protein: CASSDSGNNEQFF. The CDR3 DNA follows: TGTGCCAGCAGTGACTCGGGAAACAATGAGCAGTTCTTC.

The gene calls are TRBV10-2 and TRBJ1-3; D call uncertain. V shed 2 bases and J shed 2 bases, with 10 bases lying between them. The CDR3 has 15 amino acids. Germline CDR1 WSHSY, CDR2 SAAADI. The CDR3 sequence is CASSEVGRAGNTIYF. CDR3 nucleotide sequence: TGCGCCAGCAGTGAGGTAGGGCGAGCTGGAAACACCATATATTTT.

The chain employs TRBV29-1 and TRBJ2-1; 14 bases map to TRBD2. This CDR3 spans 16 amino acids. In germline, CDR1 is SQVTM, CDR2 ANQGSEA. The J segment lost 7 bases and the V segment lost 6 bases, leaving 11 bases of the junction unmatched. CDR3 region: CSVEPLRTSGRNEQFF. CDR3 in DNA: TGCAGCGTCGAACCCCTCAGGACTAGCGGGAGGAATGAGCAGTTCTTC.

The chain combines TRBV5-4 with TRBJ2-5; perhaps TRBD2 as D (6 bases). The J call may be faulty, since TRBJ2-7 better matches the DNA end. CDR3 length equals 15 residues. Germline CDR1 reads SGHNT; CDR2 reads YYREEE (reference sequence). The CDR3 here is CASSLVASATYEQYF. The CDR3 DNA reads TGTGCCAGCAGCTTGGTTGCTAGCGCCACTTACGAGCAGTACTTC.

The sample holds one count of this clone. The J gene is TRBJ2-1, the V gene TRBV19; 7 bases are a match to TRBD2. The V gene end was trimmed by 5 bases and the J gene end by 0 bases; junction bases not matched to a gene: 10. Per germline, CDR1 LNHDA and CDR2 SQIVND (reference sequence). This CDR3 is 17 amino acids long. In DNA, the CDR3 is TGTGCCAGTAGTGGACCCGGGACTACAGACTCCTACAATGAGCAGTTCTTC. It translates to CASSGPGTTDSYNEQFF.

The chain recombines TRBV2 with TRBJ2-7; D remains ambiguous. The CDR3 length is 14 residues. The germline CDR1 and CDR2 sequences are SNHLY and FYNNEI. Trimming took 6 bases from V and 5 from J, leaving 17 bases between them. In DNA form, the CDR3 reads TGTGCCAGCAGAACCCTTCCCTGGGCTAACGAGCAGTACTTC. It yields the protein CASRTLPWANEQYF. Filled out from reference TRBV2 and TRBJ2-7, the complete variable domain reads EPEVTQTPSHQVTQMGQEVILRCVPISNHLYFYWYRQILGQKVEFLVSFYNNEISEKSEIFDDQFSVERPDGSNFTLKIRSTKLEDSAMYFCASRTLPWANEQYFGPGTRLTVT.

The CDR3 protein is CASSTRLAIDEQFF. The CDR3 nucleotides are TGTGCCAGCAGCACCCGACTAGCTATTGATGAGCAGTTCTTC. The chain employs TRBV5-6 and TRBJ2-1; 7 nucleotides agree with TRBD2. CDR3 length: 14 residues. V shed 4 bases, J shed 8 bases, and the junction held 9 bases outside the gene matches. The V gene's germline CDR1 is SGHDT and CDR2 YYEEEE.

The chain is built from TRBV10-3 and TRBJ2-3; D ambiguous. The CDR3 extends over 13 amino acids. Germline CDR1 and CDR2: ENHRY and SYGVKD. Trimming pared 2 bases from V and 6 bases from J, leaving 9 bases between. The CDR3: CAISEPKPDTQYF. In DNA, the CDR3 is TGTGCCATCAGTGAGCCGAAACCGGATACGCAGTATTTT.

The chain employs TRBV19 and TRBJ2-1, with 10 bases fitting TRBD2. Germline V lookup: CDR1 LNHDA, CDR2 SQIVND (reference sequence). The length of the CDR3 is 15 residues. Germline trimming cut 3 bases from V and 8 bases from J; bases unmatched to any gene: 7. CDR3 in amino acids: CASSMSSSGSDEQFF. CDR3 coding DNA: TGTGCCAGTAGTATGTCGTCTAGCGGGAGCGATGAGCAGTTCTTC.

V is TRBV25-1 and J is TRBJ2-7, with TRBD1 matching 7 bases. J was trimmed by 5 bases and V by 5 bases; bases with no gene match: 0. Germline CDR1 is MGHDK and CDR2 is SYGVNS. The CDR3 is made up of 11 amino acids. The CDR3 is CASSQGDEQYF. The CDR3 DNA reads as TGTGCCAGCAGTCAGGGGGACGAGCAGTACTTC.

This clone was counted once. This chain connects TRBV27 to TRBJ1-1; 9 bases line up with TRBD1. The J segment lost 2 bases and the V segment lost 4 bases, leaving 5 bases of the junction unmatched. The CDR3 has 15 residues. The V gene's germline CDR1 is MNHEY and CDR2 SMNVEV (reference sequence). DNA for the CDR3: TGTGCCAGCAGTTCAATACAGGGGGCCAACACTGAAGCTTTCTTT. Protein product: CASSSIQGANTEAFF.

The CDR3 DNA reads TGTGCCAGCAGCCTTAGGCCAGCGGGAGGGCTGATGGATACGCAGTATTTT. This sequence encodes CASSLRPAGGLMDTQYF. The chain joins TRBV11-2 to TRBJ2-3, with TRBD2 matching over 10 bases. Germline trimming cut 5 bases from V and 6 bases from J; bases unmatched to any gene: 14. The germline V gene encodes CDR1 SGHAT and CDR2 FQNNGV. CDR3 size: 17 residues. Variable domain in full (rest from reference TRBV11-2 and TRBJ2-3): EAGVAQSPRYKIIEKRQSVAFWCNPISGHATLYWYQQILGQGPKLLIQFQNNGVVDDSQLPKDRFSAERLKGVDSTLKIQPAKLEDSAVYLCASSLRPAGGLMDTQYFGPGTRLTVL.

The genes are TRBV11-2 and TRBJ2-1; D could derive from TRBD1 or TRBD2 (5 bases each). V lost 4 bases, J lost 5 bases, and 12 bases lay in between. This CDR3 spans 14 amino acids. Germline CDR1 and CDR2: SGHAT and FQNNGV. The DNA of the CDR3 is TGTGCCAGCAGCTCCTGGGACGATGACAATGAGCAGTTCTTC. Translation: CASSSWDDDNEQFF. The full variable domain, completed using reference TRBV11-2 and TRBJ2-1, is EAGVAQSPRYKIIEKRQSVAFWCNPISGHATLYWYQQILGQGPKLLIQFQNNGVVDDSQLPKDRFSAERLKGVDSTLKIQPAKLEDSAVYLCASSSWDDDNEQFFGPGTRLTVL.

The genes are TRBV19 and TRBJ1-5; D remains ambiguous. Trimming cost V 1 base and J 6 bases, with 19 bases left between them. The germline V gene encodes CDR1 LNHDA and CDR2 SQIVND (reference sequence). This CDR3 has 17 residues. The CDR3 sequence: CASSIVFLAGRAQPQHF. The DNA of the CDR3 is TGTGCCAGTAGTATAGTTTTCTTGGCCGGGAGGGCTCAGCCCCAGCATTTT.

This clone occurred once. The chain carries TRBV6-1 and TRBJ1-3; D is ambiguous. The CDR3 spans 13 residues. Trimming removed 7 bases from V and 3 bases from J, with 10 bases in between. The V gene's germline CDR1 is MNHNS and CDR2 SASEGT. CDR3 amino acids: CASMESFGNTIYF. The CDR3 DNA is TGTGCCAGCATGGAGAGTTTTGGAAACACCATATATTTT.

The chain uses TRBV10-2 and TRBJ1-5; D unresolved. Trimming left V 3 bases short and J 0 bases short, with 6 bases between. CDR1 is WSHSY and CDR2 is SAAADI in the germline V gene. The CDR3 runs to 14 residues. CDR3 residues: CASSDRYSNQPQHF. The CDR3 DNA reads as TGCGCCAGCAGTGACAGGTATAGCAATCAGCCCCAGCATTTT.

This sequence joins TRBV4-1 and TRBJ2-5, with 9 bases that match TRBD1. CDR1 MGHRA and CDR2 YSYEKL come from the germline V gene. CDR3 length: 15 amino acids. V lost 2 bases and J lost 5; bases outside the gene matches: 6. The CDR3 loop reads CASSQYGQGPETQYF. The CDR3 bases are TGCGCCAGCAGCCAATACGGACAGGGGCCGGAGACCCAGTACTTC.

This chain joins TRBV9 and TRBJ2-1, with 10 bases identical to TRBD2. Per the germline V gene, CDR1 is SGDLS and CDR2 is YYNGEE. The CDR3 consists of 17 residues. V shed 0 bases and J 10 bases; nucleotides not matched to a gene: 13. As DNA, the CDR3 is TGTGCCAGCAGCGTAGCGGGGGCTAGCGGGAGTAGGGAGGAGCAGTTCTTC. It is translated as CASSVAGASGSREEQFF.

V and J are TRBV6-1 and TRBJ1-3; no clear D. CDR1 is MNHNS and CDR2 is SASEGT in the germline V gene. The length of the CDR3 is 15 residues. The ends were cut back, 2 bases at V and 0 bases at J, with 8 bases in the middle. The CDR3 nucleotides are TGTGCCAGCAGTGAAACAGAGAACTCTGGAAACACCATATATTTT. This translates into CASSETENSGNTIYF.